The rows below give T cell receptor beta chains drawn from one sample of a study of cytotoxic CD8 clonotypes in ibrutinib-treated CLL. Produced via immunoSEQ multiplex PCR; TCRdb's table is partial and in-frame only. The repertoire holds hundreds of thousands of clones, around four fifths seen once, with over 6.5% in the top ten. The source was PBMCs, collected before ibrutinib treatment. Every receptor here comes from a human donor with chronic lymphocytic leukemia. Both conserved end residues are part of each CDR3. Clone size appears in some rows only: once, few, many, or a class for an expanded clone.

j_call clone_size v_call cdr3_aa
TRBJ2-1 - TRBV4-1 CASSKQTDNEQFF
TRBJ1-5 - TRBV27 CASSSTRGVKGWGRPQHF
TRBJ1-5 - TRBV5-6 CASSAGTGDNQPQHF
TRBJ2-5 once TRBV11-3 CASSSRTGGGETQYF
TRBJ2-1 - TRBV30 CAWAPGYNEQFF
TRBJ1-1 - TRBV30 CAWSGQGVSKMHTEAFF
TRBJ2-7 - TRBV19 CASSNGLAGAYEQYF
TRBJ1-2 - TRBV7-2 CASSLHQGGSYGYTF
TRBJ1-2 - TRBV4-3 CASSPRYEPQGRLFGYTF
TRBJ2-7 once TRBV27 CASSLSGLADFEQYF
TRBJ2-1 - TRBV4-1 CASSQTRTSGRFNEQFF
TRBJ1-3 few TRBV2 CASSEQYRVGNTIYF
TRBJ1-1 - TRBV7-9 CASSLAAARSVTEAFF
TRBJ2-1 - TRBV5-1 CASSQRESTYNEQFF
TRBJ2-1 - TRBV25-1 CASGESPYNEQFF
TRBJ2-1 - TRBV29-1 CSVVRGGNEQFF
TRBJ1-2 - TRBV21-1 CASSKAHSEGHRGYGYTF
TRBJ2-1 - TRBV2 CASSYLAGGFYNEQFF
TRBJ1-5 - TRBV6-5 CASSPDRGQPQHF
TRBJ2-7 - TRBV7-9 CASSLEDDALYEQYF
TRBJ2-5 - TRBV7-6 CASSSLVSERAQETQYF
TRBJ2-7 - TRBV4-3 CASSQEGTSGMYEQYF
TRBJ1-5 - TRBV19 CASSIQAGSNQPQHF
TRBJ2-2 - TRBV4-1 CASSLLTGELFF
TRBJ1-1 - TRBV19 CASSMWDTEAFF
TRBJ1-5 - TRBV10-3 CAISVDRDQPQHF
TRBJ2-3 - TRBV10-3 CAISESSGGGAVDTQYF
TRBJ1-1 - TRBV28 CASSFERNTEAFF
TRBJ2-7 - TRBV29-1 CSVVLTGYRGEQYF
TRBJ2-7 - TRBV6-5 CASSYSGTTVGQYF
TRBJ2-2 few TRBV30 CAWRFSGTPGELFF
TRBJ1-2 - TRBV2 CASSVQGSYGYTF
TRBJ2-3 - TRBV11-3 CASSNRAGDTQYF
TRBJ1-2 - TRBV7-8 CASSIDRNYGYTF
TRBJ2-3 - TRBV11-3 CASGTSTDTQYF
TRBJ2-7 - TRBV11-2 CASSLFTYEQYF
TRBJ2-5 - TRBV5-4 CASSLTRGETQYF
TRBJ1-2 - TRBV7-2 CASSLAGTGNYGYTF
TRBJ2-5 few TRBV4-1 CASSQSGKAPETQYF
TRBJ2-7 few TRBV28 CASSWGPYEQYF
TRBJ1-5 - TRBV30 CAWSVGQGAGQPQHF
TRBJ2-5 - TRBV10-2 CASTERPQETQYF
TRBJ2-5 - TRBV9 CASSARGDSQETQYF
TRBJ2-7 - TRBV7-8 CASSTSGASYEQYF
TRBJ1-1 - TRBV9 CASSVDVQRNTEAFF
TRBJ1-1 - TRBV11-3 CASSAGRGDTEAFF